The 19 T cell receptor beta chains listed next were all sequenced from one sample in a study of OX40 agonist ivuxolimab in advanced cancers. Using immunoSEQ multiplex PCR, the repertoire was profiled, and TCRdb retains in-frame clones only, with some absent. The sample yields about 60,000 clones, roughly 84% seen once. This specimen consisted of CD4+ or CD8+ T cells sorted from blood, obtained in a trial of the OX40 agonist ivuxolimab. These receptors were obtained from an adult with an advanced solid tumor such as melanoma, head and neck, liver or kidney cancer.

The chain carries TRBV9 and TRBJ2-2, with TRBD1 identical over 8 bases. The CDR3 is 16 amino acids. Germline CDR1 and CDR2: SGDLS and YYNGEE. The ends lost 1 base at V and 1 base at J; junction bases unmatched: 3. The CDR3 sequence is CASSVSGTGNTGELFF. CDR3 sequence (DNA): TGTGCCAGCAGCGTATCCGGGACAGGGAACACCGGGGAGCTGTTTTTT. Supplemented by reference TRBV9 and TRBJ2-2, the full variable domain reads DSGVTQTPKHLITATGQRVTLRCSPRSGDLSVYWYQQSLDQGLQFLIQYYNGEERAKGNILERFSAQQFPDLHSELNLSSLELGDSALYFCASSVSGTGNTGELFFGEGSRLTVL.

V gene TRBV10-2 combines with J gene TRBJ2-1; 8 positions agree with TRBD2. Per the germline V gene, CDR1 is WSHSY and CDR2 is SAAADI. The CDR3 consists of 15 residues. V gave up 0 bases and J gave up 10 bases; unmatched junction bases: 8. CDR3 sequence reads: CASSESLGLVAEQFF. The CDR3 DNA sequence: TGCGCCAGCAGTGAGTCGTTGGGACTAGTGGCGGAGCAGTTCTTC.

The chain links TRBV5-1 to TRBJ2-4, with D maybe TRBD2 (6 bases). The CDR3 runs 21 residues. Germline CDR1 is SGHRS and CDR2 is YFSETQ. Trimming cost V 3 bases and J 1 base, with 29 bases left between them. CDR3 sequence reads: CASSSLEGMRGGQEAKNIQYF. The CDR3 nucleotides are TGCGCCAGCAGCTCCTTAGAAGGGATGAGGGGAGGCCAGGAGGCCAAAAACATTCAGTACTTC.

V is TRBV15 and J is TRBJ2-7; possible D gene TRBD1, 6 bases. Trimming pared 0 bases from V and 3 bases from J, leaving 21 bases between. Germline CDR1 LNHNV, CDR2 YYDKDF (reference sequence). This CDR3 region has 18 residues. The CDR3 spells CATSRDGFDRPYLYEQYF. DNA of the CDR3: TGTGCCACCAGCAGAGATGGATTCGACAGGCCTTACCTCTACGAGCAGTACTTC.

The genes are TRBV5-1 and TRBJ2-3; D not resolved. The length of the CDR3 is 14 residues. V was cut by 1 base and J by 1 base, with 7 bases left in between. Germline loops: CDR1 SGHRS, CDR2 YFSETQ. CDR3: CASSLSDGTDTQYF. CDR3 nucleotides: TGCGCCAGCAGCTTGAGCGATGGCACAGATACGCAGTATTTT.

The chain carries TRBV7-9 and TRBJ2-3; tentative D call: TRBD1 (6 bases). V dropped 3 bases and J dropped 6 bases, with 13 bases sitting between them. Germline CDR1 SEHNR, CDR2 FQNEAQ (reference sequence). The CDR3 spans 14 residues. DNA of the CDR3: TGTGCCAGCAGCTTTAACAGGGACCAGGATACGCAGTATTTT. Protein product: CASSFNRDQDTQYF. Together with reference TRBV7-9 and TRBJ2-3, the CDR3 gives the full variable domain: DTGVSQNPRHKITKRGQNVTFRCDPISEHNRLYWYRQTLGQGPEFLTYFQNEAQLEKSRLLSDRFSAERPKGSFSTLEIQRTEQGDSAMYLCASSFNRDQDTQYFGPGTRLTVL.

The chain carries TRBV7-2 and TRBJ1-3; D unresolved. CDR3 length: 13 amino acids. Germline loops: CDR1 SGHTA, CDR2 FQGNSA. V was trimmed by 0 bases and J by 9 bases, leaving 9 bases between them. The chain's CDR3 is CASSLAGLGTIYF. In DNA, the CDR3 is TGTGCCAGCAGCTTAGCGGGCTTAGGCACCATATATTTT.

The chain has TRBV2 and TRBJ2-1; 8 nucleotides align to TRBD2. V gave up 7 bases and J gave up 3 bases; unmatched junction bases: 5. This CDR3 spans 14 amino acids. Germline CDR1 SNHLY, CDR2 FYNNEI. The CDR3 coding sequence is TGTGCCAGCACTACGGGGGGGGACTACAATGAGCAGTTCTTC. It is translated as CASTTGGDYNEQFF.

The CDR3 bases are TGCGCCAGCAGCCAGGGAGCGACTGAAGCTTTCTTT. Translated: CASSQGATEAFF. V gene TRBV4-3 combines with J gene TRBJ1-1; D not resolved. Germline CDR1 and CDR2: LGHNA and YSLEER. The CDR3 sequence is 12 residues long. V lost 3 bases and J lost 5, with 7 bases in between.

V is TRBV27 and J is TRBJ1-5, with 10 bases that match TRBD1. The germline gives CDR1 MNHEY, CDR2 SMNVEV (reference sequence). CDR3 length: 14 residues. The J segment lost 7 bases and the V segment lost 5 bases, leaving 5 bases of the junction unmatched. The CDR3 nucleotides read TGTGCCAGCAGTGCCTGGGACAGGGGCCAGCCCCAGCATTTT. This gives the protein CASSAWDRGQPQHF.

The chain recombines TRBV28 with TRBJ1-2, with D perhaps matching TRBD1 (6 bases). V was pared by 5 bases and J by 0 bases, with 13 bases between. The CDR3 covers 15 residues. Looked up from germline, CDR1 is MDHEN and CDR2 is SYDVKM. CDR3 residues: CASSVQGTTNYGYTF. In DNA, the CDR3 is TGTGCCAGCAGTGTACAGGGAACCACTAACTATGGCTACACCTTC.

The V and J genes are TRBV6-5 and TRBJ1-2, with a weak D call TRBD1 (6 bases). The CDR3 runs 12 residues. Germline CDR1 is MNHEY and CDR2 is SVGAGI. With 6 bases removed from V and 5 bases from J, the gap between germline ends came to 10 bases. DNA of the CDR3: TGTGCCAGCAGAGGACAGTATTATGGCTACACCTTC. This translates into CASRGQYYGYTF.

The chain uses TRBV5-6 and TRBJ1-3; TRBD1 is a possible D gene (5 bases). From germline, CDR1 is SGHDT and CDR2 YYEEEE. The CDR3 is 13 residues long. Trimming pared 4 bases from V and 9 bases from J, leaving 14 bases between. The CDR3 is CASSRSTVPTIYF. The CDR3 DNA is TGTGCCAGCAGCCGCTCGACAGTTCCCACCATATATTTT.

V usage is TRBV19 and J usage is TRBJ1-5; maybe TRBD1 (5 bases). V gave up 4 bases and J gave up 0 bases, with 7 bases separating them. The germline CDR1 and CDR2 sequences are LNHDA and SQIVND (reference sequence). The CDR3 runs to 14 residues. For the CDR3, the DNA is TGTGCCAGTAGTACAGGGCATAGCAATCAGCCCCAGCATTTT. The encoded protein is CASSTGHSNQPQHF.

The V call is TRBV29-1, the J call TRBJ1-4; TRBD1 matches 9 bases. Germline CDR1 SQVTM, CDR2 ANQGSEA. The CDR3 runs to 14 residues. Trimming removed 4 bases from V and 0 bases from J; junction bases left unmatched: 0. CDR3: CSVGQGATNEKLFF. DNA for the CDR3: TGCAGCGTTGGACAGGGGGCAACTAATGAAAAACTGTTTTTT.

The chain joins TRBV6-5 to TRBJ2-7, with TRBD2 as a possible D gene (6 bases). Germline assignment: CDR1 MNHEY and CDR2 SVGAGI. The CDR3 spans 13 residues. Between the trimmed V and J ends, which lost 2 bases and 6 bases, there was a span of 11 bases. The CDR3 sequence: CASSYARGGEQYF. The CDR3 coding sequence is TGTGCCAGCAGTTACGCCCGGGGAGGCGAGCAGTACTTC.

The V gene is TRBV4-3, the J gene TRBJ2-5, with 7 bases fitting TRBD1. The CDR3 spans 16 residues. J lost 4 bases, V lost 1 base, and 9 bases had no gene match. Germline V gene lookup returns CDR1 LGHNA and CDR2 YSLEER. The CDR3 nucleotides are TGCGCCAGCAGCCAAGTCAATACAGGGGTGGGAGAGACCCAGTACTTC. This codes for CASSQVNTGVGETQYF.

This clone showed up just once. The chain has TRBV6-4 and TRBJ2-1; 7 bases are shared with TRBD1. With 5 bases clipped from V and 2 bases from J, the junction kept 9 bases outside the gene matches. Germline-derived CDR1 and CDR2 are MRHNA and SNTAGT. The length of the CDR3 is 16 residues. In DNA form, the CDR3 reads TGTGCCAGCAGTCTGGGACAGACGCTAGCCTACAATGAGCAGTTCTTC. Translation gives CASSLGQTLAYNEQFF.

Only a few counts were recorded for this clone. V gene TRBV27 combines with J gene TRBJ2-5; TRBD1 matches at 8 bases. Germline V gene lookup returns CDR1 MNHEY and CDR2 SMNVEV (reference sequence). V lost 5 bases to trimming and J lost 4 bases; unmatched junction nucleotides: 9. The CDR3 consists of 15 residues. The CDR3 bases are TGTGCCAGCAGTGGGGACAGGTGGTATGGAGAGACCCAGTACTTC. Translation gives CASSGDRWYGETQYF.